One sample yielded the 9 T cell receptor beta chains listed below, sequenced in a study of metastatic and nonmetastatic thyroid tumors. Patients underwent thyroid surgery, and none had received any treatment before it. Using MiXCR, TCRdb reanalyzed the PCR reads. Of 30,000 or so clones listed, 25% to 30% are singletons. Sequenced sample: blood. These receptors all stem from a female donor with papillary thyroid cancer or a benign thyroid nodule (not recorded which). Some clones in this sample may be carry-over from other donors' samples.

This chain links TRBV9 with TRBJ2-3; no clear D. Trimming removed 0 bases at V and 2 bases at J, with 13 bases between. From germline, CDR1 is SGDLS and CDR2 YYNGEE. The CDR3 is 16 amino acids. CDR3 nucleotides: TGTGCCAGCAGCGTAGAGGTTAGCTGGGTCACAGATACGCAGTATTTT. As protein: CASSVEVSWVTDTQYF.

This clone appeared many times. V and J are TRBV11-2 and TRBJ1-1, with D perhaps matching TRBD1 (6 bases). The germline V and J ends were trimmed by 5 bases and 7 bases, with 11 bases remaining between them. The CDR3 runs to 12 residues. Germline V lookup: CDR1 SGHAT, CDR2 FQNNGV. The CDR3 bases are TGTGCCAGCAGCCACGACAGGTTTGAAGCTTTCTTT. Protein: CASSHDRFEAFF.

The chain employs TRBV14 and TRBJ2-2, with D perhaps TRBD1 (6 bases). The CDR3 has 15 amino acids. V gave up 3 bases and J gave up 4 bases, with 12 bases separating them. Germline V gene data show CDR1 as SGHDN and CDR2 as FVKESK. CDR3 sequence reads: CASSQSGTLTGELFF. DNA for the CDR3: TGTGCCAGCAGCCAGTCCGGGACACTCACCGGGGAGCTGTTTTTT.

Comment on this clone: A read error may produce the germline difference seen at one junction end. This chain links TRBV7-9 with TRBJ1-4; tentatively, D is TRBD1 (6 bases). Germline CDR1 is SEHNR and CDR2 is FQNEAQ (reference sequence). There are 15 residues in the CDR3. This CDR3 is CASISPGQPNEKLFF. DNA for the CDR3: TGTGCCAGCATCTCCCCAGGACAGCCTAATGAAAAACTCTTTTTT.

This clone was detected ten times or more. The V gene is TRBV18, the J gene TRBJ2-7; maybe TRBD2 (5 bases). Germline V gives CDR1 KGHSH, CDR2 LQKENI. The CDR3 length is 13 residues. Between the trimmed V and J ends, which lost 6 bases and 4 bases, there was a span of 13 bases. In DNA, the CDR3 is TGTGCCAGCTCCCCGACTAAGATTTACGAGCAGTACTTC. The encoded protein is CASSPTKIYEQYF.

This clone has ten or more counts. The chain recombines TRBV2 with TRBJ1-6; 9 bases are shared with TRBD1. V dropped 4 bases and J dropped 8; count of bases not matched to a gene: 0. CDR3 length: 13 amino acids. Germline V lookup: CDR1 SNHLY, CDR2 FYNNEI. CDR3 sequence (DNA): TGTGCCAGCAGTGGACAGGGGGATTCACCCCTCCACTTT. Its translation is CASSGQGDSPLHF. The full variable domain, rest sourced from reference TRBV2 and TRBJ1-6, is EPEVTQTPSHQVTQMGQEVILRCVPISNHLYFYWYRQILGQKVEFLVSFYNNEISEKSEIFDDQFSVERPDGSNFTLKIRSTKLEDSAMYFCASSGQGDSPLHFGNGTRLTVT.

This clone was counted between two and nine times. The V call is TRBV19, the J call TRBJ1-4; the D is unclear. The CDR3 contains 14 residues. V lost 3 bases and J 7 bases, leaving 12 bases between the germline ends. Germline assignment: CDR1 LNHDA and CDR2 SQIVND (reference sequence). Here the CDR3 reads CASSMGGSSEKLFF. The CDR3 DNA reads TGTGCCAGTAGTATGGGTGGGTCTAGTGAAAAACTGTTTTTT.

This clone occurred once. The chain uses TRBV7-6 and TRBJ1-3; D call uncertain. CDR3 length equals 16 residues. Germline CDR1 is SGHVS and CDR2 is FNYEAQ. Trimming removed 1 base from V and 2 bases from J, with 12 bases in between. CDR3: CASSLVTQVAGNTIYF. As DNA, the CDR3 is TGTGCCAGCAGCTTAGTCACCCAGGTGGCTGGAAACACCATATATTTT.

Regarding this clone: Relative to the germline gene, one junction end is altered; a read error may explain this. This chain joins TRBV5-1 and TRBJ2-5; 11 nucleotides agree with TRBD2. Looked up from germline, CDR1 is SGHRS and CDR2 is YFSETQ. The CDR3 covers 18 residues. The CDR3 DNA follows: TGCGCCAGCAGCCAAGAACCTAGCGGGGGGACGGCTGAAGAGACCGAGTACTTC. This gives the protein CASSQEPSGGTAEETEYF.